This entry is about one T cell receptor (beta chain). Germline V gene sequence: CDR1 MNHEY, CDR2 SVGAGI. This CDR3 is 15 amino acids long. Between the trimmed V and J ends, which lost 6 bases and 2 bases, there was a span of 14 bases. This entry is derived from a study of blood T cell repertoires in COVID-19. In the study overall: Sites across the United States, Italy and Spain contributed samples from acute and convalescent COVID-19. Sample material is recorded as cDNA or gDNA derived from T cells, B-cell-depleted T cells, or PBMCs.

In the source study's methods: Nucleated cell number was recorded as an estimate derived from reference gene primer amplification. Repertoires were generated with immunoSEQ multiplex PCR, while TCRdb's copy carries only in-frame clones and drops some. Clonal size and the V and J genes are those of that table, whereas D and trimming came from the DNA. In the table there are approximately 190,000 clones, 75% to 90% of which are singletons. Sequencing input: peripheral blood. The chain links TRBV6-5 to TRBJ2-1; D may be TRBD2 (7 bases). This receptor was obtained from a man aged 65 to 85 with active or convalescent COVID-19. CDR3 DNA sequence: TGTGCCAGCAGAGACGGGGGGCCGGCCTACAATGAGCAGTTCTTC. It codes for CASRDGGPAYNEQFF.